The 30 T cell receptor beta chains given below trace back to one sample, sequenced in a study of T cells after posttransplantation cyclophosphamide. Sequenced by immunoSEQ multiplex PCR; TCRdb stores in-frame clones only, minus some. The repertoire holds 3,300 or so clones, with around three quarters as singletons. Source material: memory CD8+ T cells sorted from blood. These receptors came from a woman in her fifties or sixties in good health, CMV-negative, and a related stem cell transplant donor.

V gene TRBV14 combines with J gene TRBJ2-1, with 7 bases matching TRBD1. The germline CDR1 and CDR2 sequences are SGHDN and FVKESK. V dropped 4 bases and J dropped 4; count of bases not matched to a gene: 7. This CDR3 comprises 15 residues. This CDR3 is CASSRLGQPYNEQFF. The CDR3 bases are TGTGCCAGCAGCCGACTGGGACAGCCTTACAATGAGCAGTTCTTC.

The V call is TRBV13, the J call TRBJ2-3; 9 bases are a match to TRBD2. Germline values: CDR1 PRHDT, CDR2 FYEKMQ (reference sequence). V gave up 3 bases and J gave up 3 bases; unmatched junction bases: 10. The CDR3 sequence is 17 residues long. The CDR3: CASSFRLAGMGTDTQYF. DNA for the CDR3: TGTGCCAGCAGCTTCCGGCTAGCGGGGATGGGGACAGATACGCAGTATTTT.

This clone appeared a single time. Different DNA sequences within this sample yield the same CDR3. The CDR3 here is CASSSGQGTYNSPLHF. DNA of the CDR3: TGTGCCAGCAGTTCGGGACAGGGGACGTATAATTCACCCCTCCACTTT. The chain joins TRBV27 to TRBJ1-6, with 10 bases lining up with TRBD1. Germline-derived CDR1 and CDR2 are MNHEY and SMNVEV (reference sequence). J gave up 4 bases and V 4 bases, and 4 bases lay outside the gene matches. The CDR3 runs 16 residues.

This CDR3 is CASSVEGSGGGPDTQYF. The CDR3, as DNA: TGTGCCAGCAGCGTAGAAGGTAGCGGGGGGGGTCCAGATACGCAGTATTTT. This chain uses TRBV9 with TRBJ2-3; TRBD2 matches 11 bases. With 0 bases clipped from V and 4 bases from J, the junction kept 7 bases outside the gene matches. This CDR3 region has 17 residues. CDR1 is SGDLS and CDR2 is YYNGEE in the germline V gene.

The chain employs TRBV7-9 and TRBJ2-2; 8 bases match TRBD2. The CDR3 consists of 17 residues. The junction had 3 bases not matched to a gene; V was cut back by 0 bases and J by 0 bases. Germline V gives CDR1 SEHNR, CDR2 FQNEAQ (reference sequence). In DNA, the CDR3 is TGTGCCAGCAGCTTAGCTGGGCGGGGGGCGAACACCGGGGAGCTGTTTTTT. Its protein is CASSLAGRGANTGELFF.

This clone qualifies as hyperexpanded (1% or more). The chain uses TRBV7-6 and TRBJ2-7, with TRBD1 matching over 10 bases. The V gene end was trimmed by 4 bases and the J gene end by 4 bases; junction bases not matched to a gene: 7. CDR3 length equals 15 residues. Germline lookup yields CDR1 SGHVS and CDR2 FNYEAQ. The CDR3 coding sequence is TGTGCCAGCAGCTCCGGGACAGGGGAAGGTTACGAGCAGTACGTC. Amino acids: CASSSGTGEGYEQYV.

The V call is TRBV6-1, the J call TRBJ2-5; the D gene is possibly TRBD1 (6 bases). V was trimmed by 3 bases and J by 4 bases, leaving 15 bases between them. The CDR3 length is 15 residues. Germline assignment: CDR1 MNHNS and CDR2 SASEGT. The CDR3, as DNA: TGTGCCAGCAGTGAGATACAGGGAGTCGTAGAGACCCAGTACTTC. Translated: CASSEIQGVVETQYF.

The genes are TRBV7-8 and TRBJ2-5, with 10 bases aligning to TRBD2. V lost 5 bases, J lost 1 base, and 7 bases stayed unmatched. The CDR3 loop spans 16 amino acids. Per the germline V gene, CDR1 is SGHVS and CDR2 is FQNEAQ. The CDR3 DNA sequence: TGTGCCAGCAGCAACCGACTAGCGGGCCTCCAAGAGACCCAGTACTTC. This encodes CASSNRLAGLQETQYF.

In DNA form, the CDR3 reads TGCGCCAGCAGCCAAGTCGGACAGGAGTATGGCTACACCTTC. Its protein is CASSQVGQEYGYTF. This chain uses TRBV4-1 with TRBJ1-2; 7 bases align to TRBD1. V gave up 1 base and J gave up 5 bases; unmatched junction bases: 4. CDR3 size: 14 residues. The germline V gene has CDR1 MGHRA and CDR2 YSYEKL.

The chain links TRBV2 to TRBJ2-5; D is possibly TRBD1 (5 bases). The CDR3 loop spans 15 amino acids. Looked up from germline, CDR1 is SNHLY and CDR2 is FYNNEI. V was shortened by 2 bases and J by 0 bases, with 10 bases between the two germline ends. CDR3 DNA: TGTGCCAGCAGTGAACAGGGTTGGGACCAAGAGACCCAGTACTTC. Translated, it gives CASSEQGWDQETQYF. The full variable domain, in which reference TRBV2 and TRBJ2-5 provide the parts outside the CDR3, is EPEVTQTPSHQVTQMGQEVILRCVPISNHLYFYWYRQILGQKVEFLVSFYNNEISEKSEIFDDQFSVERPDGSNFTLKIRSTKLEDSAMYFCASSEQGWDQETQYFGPGTRLLVL.

The chain links TRBV2 to TRBJ1-4; 7 bases match TRBD1. The CDR3 is 15 residues long. CDR1 is SNHLY and CDR2 is FYNNEI in the germline V gene. V lost 4 bases and J lost 7; bases outside the gene matches: 9. The CDR3 DNA is TGTGCCAGCAGTGTTCGACAGGGCTGGGGTGAAAAACTGTTTTTT. It specifies CASSVRQGWGEKLFF.

V is TRBV7-2 and J is TRBJ1-5; no reliable D call. This CDR3 comprises 15 residues. The germline V gene has CDR1 SGHTA and CDR2 FQGNSA. V dropped 5 bases and J dropped 7 bases, with 18 bases sitting between them. The DNA for the CDR3 is TGTGCCAGCAGCCCCACCACGGCAGGTTCACAGCCCCAGCATTTT. This encodes CASSPTTAGSQPQHF.

This rearrangement joins TRBV5-5 to TRBJ2-2, with D perhaps matching TRBD1 (5 bases). CDR3 size: 14 residues. Germline assignment: CDR1 SGHKS and CDR2 YYEKEE (reference sequence). Trimming took off 3 bases at V and 5 bases at J, with 11 bases between the two ends. The CDR3 nucleotides read TGTGCCAGCAGCTCAGTGACAGCGACCGGGGAGCTGTTTTTT. Translated: CASSSVTATGELFF.

This sequence joins TRBV2 and TRBJ2-7, with D maybe TRBD2 (7 bases). CDR3 length equals 15 residues. Trimming stripped 6 bases from V and 4 bases from J, with 19 bases between. Germline-derived CDR1 and CDR2 are SNHLY and FYNNEI. CDR3 protein: CASSPSSGGGYEQYF. Here the CDR3 DNA reads TGTGCCAGCAGCCCATCTAGCGGAGGGGGATACGAGCAGTACTTC.

This clone came up a few times. The chain recombines TRBV5-1 with TRBJ2-1; the D gene is possibly TRBD2 (5 bases). Germline loops: CDR1 SGHRS, CDR2 YFSETQ. Trimming removed 0 bases at V and 0 bases at J, with 10 bases between. The CDR3 has 16 amino acids. DNA for the CDR3: TGCGCCAGCAGCTTGGACGGGATAAGCTCCTACAATGAGCAGTTCTTC. This encodes CASSLDGISSYNEQFF.

This clone has only one observation. The rearrangement uses TRBV6-5 and TRBJ2-5, with TRBD1 identical over 8 bases. CDR1 and CDR2 from the germline V gene are MNHEY and SVGAGI. The CDR3 contains 15 residues. V was pared by 0 bases and J by 5 bases, with 5 bases of the junction left unmatched. CDR3 sequence reads: CASSYSSGGFETQYF. The CDR3 bases are TGTGCCAGCAGTTACTCGTCAGGGGGCTTTGAGACCCAGTACTTC.

This clone occurred once. The rearrangement uses TRBV5-1 and TRBJ1-1; D call uncertain. Germline CDR1 and CDR2: SGHRS and YFSETQ. The ends were cut back, 4 bases at V and 1 base at J, with 11 bases in the middle. The CDR3 spans 14 residues. CDR3 sequence: CASSPRGENTEAFF. DNA for the CDR3: TGCGCCAGCAGCCCCCGCGGCGAGAACACTGAAGCTTTCTTT. The full variable domain, its missing parts supplied by reference TRBV5-1 and TRBJ1-1, is KAGVTQTPRYLIKTRGQQVTLSCSPISGHRSVSWYQQTPGQGLQFLFEYFSETQRNKGNFPGRFSGRQFSNSRSEMNVSTLELGDSALYLCASSPRGENTEAFFGQGTRLTVV.

The chain recombines TRBV9 with TRBJ2-1; 8 bases align to TRBD2. In germline, CDR1 is SGDLS, CDR2 YYNGEE. J was trimmed by 7 bases and V by 6 bases; bases with no gene match: 6. The length of the CDR3 is 13 residues. The CDR3 nucleotides read TGTGCCAGCAAGCCCCAGCGGGGGAATGAGCAGTTCTTC. It encodes CASKPQRGNEQFF.

This chain joins TRBV28 and TRBJ2-2, with D unclear. The CDR3 is made up of 15 amino acids. Per the germline V gene, CDR1 is MDHEN and CDR2 is SYDVKM. V was pared by 5 bases and J by 0 bases, with 10 bases between. In DNA form, the CDR3 reads TGTGCCAGCAGTCCGGAGAATACGAACACCGGGGAGCTGTTTTTT. Translation: CASSPENTNTGELFF.

Relative to its sample, this clone is large. The genes are TRBV21-1 and TRBJ2-3; TRBD2, the table's D call, was not compared with the DNA. TRBV21-1 is a pseudogene locus. The CDR3 has 18 residues. The CDR3 DNA reads as TGTGCCAGCAGCAAAGGTCCGGGACTAGCGGGCATAACAGATACGCAGTATTTT. This sequence encodes CASSKGPGLAGITDTQYF.

This clone is large (0.1 to 1%). Other DNA sequences in the sample encode the same CDR3. This sequence joins TRBV19 and TRBJ2-1, with 12 bases lining up with TRBD2. This CDR3 has 15 amino acids. Per the germline V gene, CDR1 is LNHDA and CDR2 is SQIVND (reference sequence). Trimming at V came to 5 bases and at J to 3 bases, leaving 2 bases not matched to a gene. CDR3 nucleotide sequence: TGTGCCAGTAGTCGGACTAGCGGGGACTACAATGAGCAGTTCTTC. Its protein is CASSRTSGDYNEQFF. Full variable domain (outside the CDR3, taken from reference TRBV19 and TRBJ2-1): DGGITQSPKYLFRKEGQNVTLSCEQNLNHDAMYWYRQDPGQGLRLIYYSQIVNDFQKGDIAEGYSVSREKKESFPLTVTSAQKNPTAFYLCASSRTSGDYNEQFFGPGTRLTVL.

This chain links TRBV7-3 with TRBJ2-2, with D possibly being TRBD2 (6 bases). CDR3 length equals 15 residues. Trimming cost V 1 base and J 5 bases, with 11 bases left between them. CDR1 is SGHTA, CDR2 FQGTGA, per germline. CDR3 sequence (DNA): TGTGCCAGCAGCTTAAGGGAGGCCTCGACCGGGGAGCTGTTTTTT. As protein: CASSLREASTGELFF.

This clone was seen a single time. V gene TRBV7-2 combines with J gene TRBJ2-5; 7 bases are a match to TRBD2. CDR1 SGHTA and CDR2 FQGNSA come from the germline V gene. V lost 5 bases and J lost 2; bases outside the gene matches: 17. The CDR3 extends over 18 amino acids. CDR3 residues: CASSPPLSGSGDQETQYF. The DNA of the CDR3 is TGTGCCAGCAGCCCTCCACTGTCAGGGAGCGGGGATCAAGAGACCCAGTACTTC.

The chain employs TRBV7-2 and TRBJ2-7, with a possible D match to TRBD2 (5 bases). Germline V gene data show CDR1 as SGHTA and CDR2 as FQGNSA. Trimming cost V 1 base and J 4 bases, with 14 bases left between them. The CDR3 has 15 amino acids. The CDR3, as DNA: TGTGCCAGCAGCTTAGGGCCTCTTGGCGGGTACGAGCAGTACTTC. This sequence encodes CASSLGPLGGYEQYF.

The J gene is TRBJ1-2, the V gene TRBV5-6, with a tentative D call TRBD1 (6 bases). Germline lookup yields CDR1 SGHDT and CDR2 YYEEEE. The V gene lost 2 bases and the J gene lost 6 bases, with 14 bases spanning the gap. The length of the CDR3 is 14 residues. DNA of the CDR3: TGTGCCAGCAGCTTCTGGCCAGGGGCTCATGGCTACACCTTC. It translates to CASSFWPGAHGYTF.

J is TRBJ2-5 and V is TRBV7-2; 7 nucleotides match TRBD2. CDR1 and CDR2 (germline): SGHTA, FQGNSA. The CDR3 extends over 15 amino acids. V lost 1 base, J lost 2 bases, and 4 bases stayed unmatched. The CDR3 sequence: CASSLGGGPQETQYF. The DNA of the CDR3 is TGTGCCAGCAGCTTAGGGGGAGGGCCGCAAGAGACCCAGTACTTC.

This chain joins TRBV9 and TRBJ2-5, with TRBD1 as a possible D gene (6 bases). The CDR3 sequence is 15 residues long. CDR1 and CDR2 from the germline V gene are SGDLS and YYNGEE. V lost 4 bases, J lost 1 base, and 14 bases lay in between. The CDR3 region is CASSSGDGPQETQYF. CDR3 nucleotide sequence: TGTGCCAGCAGCTCAGGGGACGGGCCCCAAGAGACCCAGTACTTC.

The chain is built from TRBV19 and TRBJ1-5, with 9 bases matching TRBD1. With 3 bases clipped from V and 2 bases from J, the junction kept 2 bases outside the gene matches. This CDR3 has 15 residues. The germline V gene has CDR1 LNHDA and CDR2 SQIVND (reference sequence). CDR3 coding DNA: TGTGCCAGTAGTATTCGGGACAGGGGCAATCAGCCCCAGCATTTT. It codes for CASSIRDRGNQPQHF.

The chain recombines TRBV7-3 with TRBJ2-2, with D possibly TRBD1 on 5 matching bases. V was pared by 1 base and J by 4 bases, with 19 bases between. CDR3 length: 18 amino acids. CDR1 and CDR2 (germline): SGHTA, FQGTGA. As DNA, the CDR3 is TGTGCCAGCAGCTTAATTTCTTATGGGCAGGGCGTCACCGGGGAGCTGTTTTTT. This gives the protein CASSLISYGQGVTGELFF.

The rearrangement uses TRBV21-1 and TRBJ2-2; TRBD2, the table's D call, lacks a check against the DNA. TRBV21-1 is given as a pseudogene. CDR3 length equals 14 residues. The CDR3 DNA follows: TGTGCCAGCAACTTACAGGGAGGGGACCGGGGAGCTGTTTTT. Its translation: CASNLQGGDRGAVF.